These 30 T cell receptor beta chains share one sample of origin, sequenced in a study of CD8+ T cells in alopecia areata. Treatment here: oral pan-JAK inhibitor, 5-10 mg twice daily. RNA extraction and reverse transcription yielded cDNA as sequencing template. Profiling relied on immunoSEQ multiplex PCR, and the TCRdb table lists in-frame clones only, not all of them. The repertoire consists of 80,000 to 100,000 clones, with about 40% occurring once and the leading ten covering roughly 18%. The material was CD8+ T cells sorted from blood, obtained at week 24, from a patient treated with tofacitinib. All receptors derive from a human donor with alopecia areata.

This clone was seen a handful of times. The chain has TRBV4-3 and TRBJ2-1, with D perhaps being TRBD1 or TRBD2 (6 bases each). V was trimmed by 0 bases and J by 0 bases, leaving 15 bases between them. CDR1 and CDR2 (germline): LGHNA, YSLEER. The CDR3 covers 18 residues. CDR3: CASSQEGGSGSSYNEQFF. The CDR3 DNA follows: TGCGCCAGCAGCCAAGAAGGGGGTAGCGGCAGCTCCTACAATGAGCAGTTCTTC.

The V and J genes are TRBV7-3 and TRBJ2-5; 7 bases map to TRBD2. Germline CDR1 SGHTA, CDR2 FQGTGA. The CDR3 has 13 residues. The V and J ends lost 6 bases and 4 bases, in that order; junction bases with no gene match: 5. As DNA, the CDR3 is TGTGCCAGCAGGGCCTCGGGAGGAGAGACCCAGTACTTC. Encoded protein: CASRASGGETQYF.

This clone was detected only a few times. V is TRBV25-1 and J is TRBJ1-1; tentative D call: TRBD1 (6 bases). Germline CDR1 MGHDK, CDR2 SYGVNS. The CDR3 covers 14 residues. The V gene lost 4 bases and the J gene lost 2 bases, with 11 bases spanning the gap. CDR3 bases: TGTGCCAGCAGTGGGGGGACAACAAACACTGAAGCTTTCTTT. It codes for CASSGGTTNTEAFF.

This sequence joins TRBV6-5 and TRBJ2-6, with D possibly being TRBD1 (5 bases). The CDR3 covers 16 residues. Trimming pared 2 bases from V and 1 base from J, leaving 9 bases between. Germline CDR1 MNHEY, CDR2 SVGAGI. The CDR3: CASSYVGQSGANVLTF. Written as DNA, the CDR3 is TGTGCCAGCAGTTACGTGGGGCAGTCTGGGGCCAACGTCCTGACTTTC.

The rearrangement links TRBV30 to TRBJ2-7; D is ambiguous. Trimming removed 0 bases at V and 5 bases at J, with 11 bases between. The germline V gene has CDR1 GTSNPN and CDR2 SVGIG (reference sequence). The length of the CDR3 is 13 residues. The CDR3 spells CAWSVAFSDEQYF. The CDR3 DNA reads as TGTGCCTGGAGTGTTGCGTTTTCGGACGAGCAGTACTTC. Based on the CDR3 plus reference TRBV30 and TRBJ2-7, the full variable domain is SQTIHQWPATLVQPVGSPLSLECTVEGTSNPNLYWYRQAAGRGLQLLFYSVGIGQISSEVPQNLSASRPQDRQFILSSKKLLLSDSGFYLCAWSVAFSDEQYFGPGTRLTVT.

In its sample, this clone was seen once. The V gene is TRBV6-1, the J gene TRBJ1-4; 10 nucleotides match TRBD1. V shed 3 bases, J shed 5 bases, and the junction held 6 bases outside the gene matches. The CDR3 contains 16 residues. Germline-derived CDR1 and CDR2 are MNHNS and SASEGT. CDR3 bases: TGTGCCAGCAGTGAGCTACCGGGACAGGGGAATGAAAAACTGTTTTTT. Translated, it gives CASSELPGQGNEKLFF.

The rearrangement links TRBV7-9 to TRBJ2-5, with D tentatively TRBD1 or TRBD2 (5 bases each). V was clipped by 5 bases and J by 0 bases, with 13 bases between them. CDR1 SEHNR and CDR2 FQNEAQ come from the germline V gene (reference sequence). CDR3 length: 15 residues. The CDR3 nucleotides are TGTGCCAGCAGCCCGGCCTGGGGGAACCAAGAGACCCAGTACTTC. Translated, it gives CASSPAWGNQETQYF.

This clone was seen just once. This chain joins TRBV2 and TRBJ2-7; 7 bases are a match to TRBD1. Trimming at V came to 4 bases and at J to 7 bases, leaving 10 bases not matched to a gene. The germline V gene has CDR1 SNHLY and CDR2 FYNNEI. The length of the CDR3 is 14 residues. The CDR3 coding sequence is TGTGCCAGCAGTGCGGGACAGTGTTTGGTAGAGCAGTACTTC. It specifies CASSAGQCLVEQYF. The variable domain in full, completed from reference TRBV2 and TRBJ2-7, reads EPEVTQTPSHQVTQMGQEVILRCVPISNHLYFYWYRQILGQKVEFLVSFYNNEISEKSEIFDDQFSVERPDGSNFTLKIRSTKLEDSAMYFCASSAGQCLVEQYFGPGTRLTVT.

This clone came up a few times. The chain recombines TRBV19 with TRBJ1-5; 7 nucleotides agree with TRBD1. The CDR3 has 14 amino acids. V lost 3 bases and J lost 5; bases outside the gene matches: 4. Germline V gene lookup returns CDR1 LNHDA and CDR2 SQIVND (reference sequence). The CDR3 region is CASSIRQGHQPQHF. The CDR3, as DNA: TGTGCCAGTAGTATCAGACAGGGTCATCAGCCCCAGCATTTT.

This chain links TRBV25-1 with TRBJ1-1, with D perhaps TRBD1 (5 bases). V shed 3 bases and J shed 1 base, with 9 bases lying between them. The CDR3 has 14 residues. CDR1 is MGHDK, CDR2 SYGVNS, per germline. CDR3 coding DNA: TGTGCCAGCAGTGAGGGGGGATCGAACACTGAAGCTTTCTTT. Protein product: CASSEGGSNTEAFF. The variable domain in full, with the rest retrieved from reference TRBV25-1 and TRBJ1-1, is EADIYQTPRYLVIGTGKKITLECSQTMGHDKMYWYQQDPGMELHLIHYSYGVNSTEKGDLSSESTVSRIRTEHFPLTLESARPSHTSQYLCASSEGGSNTEAFFGQGTRLTVV.

Comments on this clone: Different DNA sequences within this sample yield the same CDR3. The chain uses TRBV9 and TRBJ2-1; 10 nucleotides agree with TRBD1. CDR3 length equals 13 residues. V lost 3 bases and J lost 8; bases outside the gene matches: 2. The germline CDR1 and CDR2 sequences are SGDLS and YYNGEE. The CDR3 coding sequence is TGTGCCAGCAGCGAGGGGACAGGGGATGAGCAGTTCTTC. Translation gives CASSEGTGDEQFF.

The chain employs TRBV4-2 and TRBJ2-2; D is unresolved. The germline V gene encodes CDR1 LGHNA and CDR2 YNFKEQ. V lost 7 bases to trimming and J lost 2 bases, with 29 bases between them. The CDR3 contains 20 residues. CDR3 protein: CASTTVPDGLSGSNTGELFF. For the CDR3, the DNA is TGTGCCAGCACCACTGTCCCCGACGGGCTATCTGGGTCAAACACCGGGGAGCTGTTTTTT.

The chain is built from TRBV29-1 and TRBJ2-7; perhaps TRBD1 as D (6 bases). CDR1 and CDR2 from the germline V gene are SQVTM and ANQGSEA. Trimming took off 6 bases at V and 3 bases at J, with 15 bases between the two ends. The CDR3 runs 13 residues. The chain's CDR3 is CSVEQTGFYEQYF. CDR3 sequence (DNA): TGCAGCGTCGAACAGACAGGTTTCTACGAGCAGTACTTC.

To note about this clone: At one boundary the junction diverges from the germline segment, which might be a read error. In the same sample, other DNA sequences code for this CDR3. This chain connects TRBV6-5 to TRBJ2-3; 9 bases align to TRBD2. Germline V gene data show CDR1 as MNHEY and CDR2 as SVGAGI. CDR3 length: 15 residues. As DNA, the CDR3 is TGCGCCAGCAGTAATAGCGGGAGTCTTGCAGATACGCAGTATTTT. Its protein product is CASSNSGSLADTQYF.

The V gene is TRBV2, the J gene TRBJ2-5; D remains unclear. Germline V gene data show CDR1 as SNHLY and CDR2 as FYNNEI. The CDR3 is made up of 15 amino acids. Between the trimmed V and J ends, which lost 2 bases and 2 bases, there was a span of 12 bases. CDR3 DNA: TGTGCCAGCAGTGAATCCCCGAACGGTCAAGAGACCCAGTACTTC. Translated, it gives CASSESPNGQETQYF. The whole variable domain, remainder taken from reference TRBV2 and TRBJ2-5, is EPEVTQTPSHQVTQMGQEVILRCVPISNHLYFYWYRQILGQKVEFLVSFYNNEISEKSEIFDDQFSVERPDGSNFTLKIRSTKLEDSAMYFCASSESPNGQETQYFGPGTRLLVL.

V usage is TRBV13 and J usage is TRBJ1-3, with unresolved D. CDR1 and CDR2 (germline): PRHDT, FYEKMQ (reference sequence). Trimming left V 3 bases short and J 0 bases short, with 15 bases between. The CDR3 sequence is 17 residues long. CDR3 in DNA: TGTGCCAGCAGCTTTCTGGCGGGAGAGTTCTCTGGAAACACCATATATTTT. Protein product: CASSFLAGEFSGNTIYF.

A few counts support this clone. The chain has TRBV29-1 and TRBJ2-2; possible D gene TRBD2, 5 bases. Germline V gene sequence: CDR1 SQVTM, CDR2 ANQGSEA. The CDR3 length is 12 residues. Trimming removed 4 bases from V and 6 bases from J, with 9 bases in between. The DNA of the CDR3 is TGCAGCGTTGTTAGGGAGTCCGGGGAGCTGTTTTTT. It codes for CSVVRESGELFF.

The rearrangement joins TRBV20-1 to TRBJ2-3; no firm D call. There are 10 residues in the CDR3. V was clipped by 4 bases and J by 3 bases, with 2 bases between them. Germline V gene data show CDR1 as DFQATT and CDR2 as SNEGSKA (reference sequence). The CDR3 DNA sequence: TGCAGTGCTAAGACAGATACGCAGTATTTT. It yields the protein CSAKTDTQYF.

The CDR3 sequence is CASSNAPGRTVYLESGETQYF. The CDR3 DNA follows: TGTGCCAGCAGCAACGCCCCGGGACGGACTGTCTATCTAGAGTCCGGAGAGACCCAGTACTTC. The chain recombines TRBV9 with TRBJ2-5; D is tentatively TRBD1 or TRBD2 (5 bases each). V lost 4 bases and J lost 4, with 35 bases in between. CDR1 SGDLS and CDR2 YYNGEE come from the germline V gene. This CDR3 has 21 residues.

This chain joins TRBV4-1 and TRBJ2-3; D is undetermined. The V end lost 1 base, the J end lost 6 bases, and 8 bases lay between the germline ends. This CDR3 is 13 amino acids long. Germline V CDR1 and CDR2: MGHRA, YSYEKL. CDR3 in amino acids: CASSQVRSDTQYF. The DNA for the CDR3 is TGCGCCAGCAGCCAAGTTAGATCGGATACGCAGTATTTT.

The genes are TRBV7-2 and TRBJ2-7, with D possibly TRBD1 on 7 matching bases. Between the trimmed V and J ends, which lost 0 bases and 0 bases, there was a span of 18 bases. CDR1 and CDR2 from the germline V gene are SGHTA and FQGNSA. This CDR3 is built from 18 residues. DNA for the CDR3: TGTGCCAGCAGCTTAGCAATCCTAACAGGGGACTCCTCCTACGAGCAGTACTTC. Its protein product is CASSLAILTGDSSYEQYF.

This clone turned up a few times. The chain links TRBV4-1 to TRBJ2-5; 10 bases match TRBD2. The CDR3 consists of 15 residues. V gave up 4 bases and J gave up 2 bases; unmatched junction bases: 4. Germline V CDR1 and CDR2: MGHRA, YSYEKL. CDR3 sequence (DNA): TGCGCCAGCAGCCCCCTAGCGGGAGAGCAAGAGACCCAGTACTTC. This encodes CASSPLAGEQETQYF.

V and J are TRBV27 and TRBJ2-7, with D possibly TRBD2 on 5 matching bases. V lost 6 bases and J 2 bases, leaving 8 bases between the germline ends. Germline CDR1 is MNHEY and CDR2 is SMNVEV (reference sequence). The CDR3 totals 12 residues. CDR3 in DNA: TGTGCCAGCAGCGCCGGGGCCTACGAGCAGTACTTC. Protein product: CASSAGAYEQYF.

This sequence joins TRBV14 and TRBJ2-3; the D is unclear. This CDR3 has 12 amino acids. V was shortened by 2 bases and J by 7 bases, with 7 bases between the two germline ends. The V gene's germline CDR1 is SGHDN and CDR2 FVKESK. The CDR3 spells CASSQQVYTQYF. In DNA, the CDR3 is TGTGCCAGCAGCCAACAGGTGTATACGCAGTATTTT.

The J gene is TRBJ1-1, the V gene TRBV16, with D unclear. The germline V gene encodes CDR1 KGHSY and CDR2 FQNENV. This CDR3 has 13 residues. V was shortened by 0 bases and J by 2 bases, with 4 bases between the two germline ends. The CDR3 coding sequence is TGTGCCAGCAGCCAATCGGTAAACACTGAAGCTTTCTTT. Translating it yields CASSQSVNTEAFF.

This clone is termed medium-sized. The chain joins TRBV30 to TRBJ2-1, with D possibly matching TRBD1 (6 bases). V gave up 0 bases and J gave up 7 bases, with 13 bases separating them. CDR3 size: 14 residues. The germline V gene has CDR1 GTSNPN and CDR2 SVGIG (reference sequence). The CDR3 spells CAWSVGVGANEQFF. The DNA for the CDR3 is TGTGCCTGGAGTGTAGGCGTGGGGGCGAATGAGCAGTTCTTC.

The chain combines TRBV5-1 with TRBJ2-2; unclear D gene. The V and J ends lost 5 bases and 7 bases respectively, with 6 bases between them. The germline V gene has CDR1 SGHRS and CDR2 YFSETQ. The CDR3 has 11 amino acids. Here the CDR3 DNA reads TGCGCCAGCAGACTTTACGGGGAGCTGTTTTTT. Protein product: CASRLYGELFF. Together with reference TRBV5-1 and TRBJ2-2, the CDR3 gives the full variable domain: KAGVTQTPRYLIKTRGQQVTLSCSPISGHRSVSWYQQTPGQGLQFLFEYFSETQRNKGNFPGRFSGRQFSNSRSEMNVSTLELGDSALYLCASRLYGELFFGEGSRLTVL.

The chain employs TRBV7-2 and TRBJ1-1, with D hard to call. V gave up 8 bases and J gave up 1 base, with 8 bases separating them. The CDR3 length is 12 residues. Germline assignment: CDR1 SGHTA and CDR2 FQGNSA. CDR3 DNA: TGTGCCAGCGGCGTTCCGAACACTGAAGCTTTCTTT. This sequence encodes CASGVPNTEAFF.

V and J are TRBV7-6 and TRBJ2-7; 12 bases line up with TRBD2. CDR1 is SGHVS, CDR2 FNYEAQ, per germline. The CDR3 runs to 16 residues. J was trimmed by 6 bases and V by 5 bases; bases with no gene match: 11. CDR3 region: CASSARLTSGRSEQYF. The CDR3 DNA is TGTGCCAGCAGCGCCCGACTTACTAGCGGGAGGAGCGAGCAGTACTTC.

The chain links TRBV6-1 to TRBJ1-1; the D gene is possibly TRBD1 (5 bases). The V gene's germline CDR1 is MNHNS and CDR2 SASEGT. This CDR3 has 14 residues. V was cut by 2 bases and J by 1 base, with 8 bases left in between. The chain's CDR3 is CASSEMTENTEAFF. The DNA of the CDR3 is TGTGCCAGCAGTGAAATGACAGAGAACACTGAAGCTTTCTTT.